What follows are 20 T cell receptor beta chains derived from one specimen sequenced in a study of Graves' ophthalmopathy and Graves' hyperthyroidism. RNA transcripts were the source from which TCR beta CDR3 regions were amplified. RT-PCR with HTBI primers came first, then second-round multiplex PCR. Via MiXCR, TCRdb re-called the multiplex PCR reads, giving one row per CDR3 protein. The repertoire consists of over a million distinct CDR3 sequences, with about two fifths occurring once and the leading ten covering 11%. The sample taken for sequencing was peripheral blood or thyroid tissue (not recorded which). Every receptor here comes from an adult man with Graves' hyperthyroidism.

In this sample, this clonotype turned up a few times. The gene calls are TRBV12-3 or TRBV12-4 and TRBJ2-7; 9 positions match TRBD1. The trim removed 4 bases at V and 6 bases at J, leaving 10 bases unmatched. CDR3 length equals 15 residues. CDR3 sequence: CASSSTTGGTVEQYF. CDR3 nucleotide sequence: TGTGCCAGCAGTTCTACGACAGGGGGTACGGTCGAGCAGTACTTC.

A few counts support this clonotype. V and J are TRBV20-1 and TRBJ1-2, with D possibly TRBD1 on 6 matching bases. Germline CDR1 reads DFQATT; CDR2 reads SNEGSKA (reference sequence). Trimming took off 5 bases at V and 3 bases at J, with 16 bases between the two ends. The length of the CDR3 is 14 residues. Here the CDR3 reads CSAFTRGWDYGYTF. The CDR3 nucleotides are TGCAGTGCTTTTACCAGGGGTTGGGACTATGGCTACACCTTC.

This clonotype was seen at least ten times. This chain uses TRBV29-1 with TRBJ2-5; 7 nucleotides line up with TRBD1. The CDR3 length is 15 residues. CDR1 SQVTM and CDR2 ANQGSEA come from the germline V gene. Trimming removed 0 bases from V and 9 bases from J; junction bases left unmatched: 13. The CDR3 loop reads CSVEDFRGQWLAQYF. The DNA for the CDR3 is TGCAGCGTTGAAGATTTTAGGGGACAGTGGCTGGCCCAGTACTTC.

To note about this clonotype: An end of the junction does not agree with germline; a read error may underlie this. The J gene is TRBJ1-1, the V gene TRBV6-5, with no clear D. CDR3 size: 13 residues. The germline V gene has CDR1 MNHEY and CDR2 SVGAGI. CDR3 loop: CASSHIPNTEAFF. Written as DNA, the CDR3 is TGTGCCAGCAGTCACATCCCGAACACTGAGGCTTTCTTT.

The rearrangement links TRBV4-1 to TRBJ1-3; TRBD1 matches 9 bases. The J segment lost 6 bases and the V segment lost 4 bases, leaving 10 bases of the junction unmatched. Germline CDR1 and CDR2: MGHRA and YSYEKL. The CDR3 has 16 amino acids. CDR3 residues: CASSLRPGQGSNTIYF. CDR3 sequence (DNA): TGCGCCAGCAGCCTCCGACCGGGACAGGGATCAAACACCATATATTTT.

The chain links TRBV29-1 to TRBJ2-5; the D is unclear. V was shortened by 6 bases and J by 5 bases, with 19 bases between the two germline ends. This CDR3 contains 14 residues. CDR1 and CDR2 (germline): SQVTM, ANQGSEA. The chain's CDR3 is CSVGQRNTGETQYF. For the CDR3, the DNA is TGCAGCGTAGGTCAGAGGAACACCGGGGAGACCCAGTACTTC.

The rearrangement uses TRBV29-1 and TRBJ2-2; possible D gene TRBD2, 6 bases. Trimming removed 4 bases from V and 3 bases from J, with 12 bases in between. The germline V gene encodes CDR1 SQVTM and CDR2 ANQGSEA. The CDR3 consists of 14 residues. Here the CDR3 reads CSVGRGLYTGELFF. CDR3 DNA: TGCAGCGTTGGGAGGGGCCTGTACACCGGGGAGCTGTTTTTT.

This clonotype has at least ten counts. The chain recombines TRBV6-6 with TRBJ1-2, with TRBD1 identical over 9 bases. CDR3 length equals 16 residues. The germline V gene has CDR1 MNHNY and CDR2 SVGAGI (reference sequence). V shed 4 bases, J shed 1 base, and the junction held 7 bases outside the gene matches. CDR3 loop: CASSSTRDRVNYGYTF. In DNA, the CDR3 is TGTGCCAGCAGTTCAACCCGGGACAGGGTTAACTATGGCTACACCTTC.

This clonotype was detected many times. This sequence joins TRBV30 and TRBJ2-5; D is undetermined. V lost 3 bases and J lost 4, with 12 bases in between. The germline CDR1 and CDR2 sequences are GTSNPN and SVGIG (reference sequence). There are 13 residues in the CDR3. CDR3 sequence: CAWSPTIGETQYF. The CDR3 region has the DNA TGTGCCTGGAGCCCCACGATCGGAGAGACCCAGTACTTC. The full variable domain, completed using reference TRBV30 and TRBJ2-5, is SQTIHQWPATLVQPVGSPLSLECTVEGTSNPNLYWYRQAAGRGLQLLFYSVGIGQISSEVPQNLSASRPQDRQFILSSKKLLLSDSGFYLCAWSPTIGETQYFGPGTRLLVL.

A few counts support this clonotype. The rearrangement links TRBV3-1 to TRBJ1-1; the D gene is possibly TRBD1 (5 bases). Germline values: CDR1 LGHDT, CDR2 YNNKEL (reference sequence). Trimming removed 0 bases from V and 1 base from J, with 12 bases in between. The CDR3 sequence is 16 residues long. CDR3 in DNA: TGTGCCAGCAGCCAAGAAGTGCCTACAGGGAACACTGAAGCTTTCTTT. It codes for CASSQEVPTGNTEAFF. The variable domain in full, completed from reference TRBV3-1 and TRBJ1-1, reads DTAVSQTPKYLVTQMGNDKSIKCEQNLGHDTMYWYKQDSKKFLKIMFSYNNKELIINETVPNRFSPKSPDKAHLNLHINSLELGDSAVYFCASSQEVPTGNTEAFFGQGTRLTVV.

This clonotype was seen a few times. The chain carries TRBV5-1 and TRBJ1-5; D is uncertain. CDR3 length: 13 amino acids. The ends were cut back, 0 bases at V and 4 bases at J, with 5 bases in the middle. Germline loops: CDR1 SGHRS, CDR2 YFSETQ. The CDR3 nucleotides are TGCGCCAGCAGCTTGGAGATGAATCAGCCCCAGCATTTT. The encoded protein is CASSLEMNQPQHF.

V usage is TRBV4-3 and J usage is TRBJ1-2, with TRBD1 matching over 7 bases. Germline V gene data show CDR1 as LGHNA and CDR2 as YSLEER. This CDR3 comprises 19 residues. J was trimmed by 8 bases and V by 5 bases; bases with no gene match: 26. The CDR3 sequence: CASSVRGAPRQGPLWGYTF. The CDR3, as DNA: TGCGCCAGCAGCGTCAGGGGGGCCCCCAGACAGGGACCTCTATGGGGCTACACCTTC.

There are a few counts of this clonotype. This sequence joins TRBV12-3 or TRBV12-4 and TRBJ1-1; D gene uncertain. The CDR3 runs to 14 residues. V dropped 4 bases and J dropped 1 base, with 10 bases sitting between them. CDR3 bases: TGTGCCAGCAGTTCACCCTCAACGAACACTGAAGCTTTCTTT. Its translation is CASSSPSTNTEAFF.

The rearrangement joins TRBV3-1 to TRBJ1-3, with 8 bases fitting TRBD1. V gave up 8 bases and J gave up 2 bases; unmatched junction bases: 11. The germline V gene has CDR1 LGHDT and CDR2 YNNKEL (reference sequence). This CDR3 is built from 16 residues. The CDR3 coding sequence is TGTGCCAGCTCCCAAGGACAGGGTGCTCCTGGAAACACCATATATTTT. It yields the protein CASSQGQGAPGNTIYF.

The count of this clonotype is one. One base away lies a much larger clone, so this may be a sequencing read error. The chain carries TRBV20-1 and TRBJ1-2; 8 bases map to TRBD1. Trimming took 0 bases from V and 6 from J; bases not matched to a gene: 9. Germline V lookup: CDR1 DFQATT, CDR2 SNEGSKA (reference sequence). The CDR3 loop spans 15 amino acids. The CDR3 nucleotides read TGCAGTGCTAGAGATCCGAACAGGGGGGGACATGGCTACACCTTC. This translates into CSARDPNRGGHGYTF.

V is TRBV6-6 and J is TRBJ1-2, with 9 nucleotides matching TRBD1. Looked up from germline, CDR1 is MNHNY and CDR2 is SVGAGI (reference sequence). J was trimmed by 1 base and V by 6 bases; bases with no gene match: 6. This CDR3 has 15 residues. The CDR3: CASSTQGAVNYGYTF. DNA for the CDR3: TGTGCCAGCAGCACACAGGGGGCCGTTAACTATGGCTACACCTTC.

Many counts were recorded for this clonotype. The J gene is TRBJ2-7, the V gene TRBV7-2; the D is unclear. Per germline, CDR1 SGHTA and CDR2 FQGNSA. The CDR3 spans 12 residues. V lost 3 bases, J lost 6 bases, and 9 bases lay in between. As DNA, the CDR3 is TGTGCCAGCAGCTTGACGTGGGGCGAGCAGTACTTC. Translating it yields CASSLTWGEQYF.

In its sample, this clonotype was seen many times. The rearrangement joins TRBV20-1 to TRBJ1-4; D gene uncertain. CDR3 length equals 10 residues. Germline V gives CDR1 DFQATT, CDR2 SNEGSKA (reference sequence). The V end was cut by 0 bases, the J end by 7 bases, with 0 bases between. DNA of the CDR3: TGCAGTGCTAGAGATGAAAAACTGTTTTTT. This translates into CSARDEKLFF.

In its sample, this clonotype was seen a few times. The chain uses TRBV7-8 and TRBJ1-6; D is perhaps TRBD1 (5 bases). The CDR3 totals 13 residues. Germline values: CDR1 SGHVS, CDR2 FQNEAQ. V lost 3 bases, J lost 9 bases, and 9 bases lay in between. The CDR3 bases are TGTGCCAGCAGCTTCTCAGGGATTTCACCCCTCCACTTT. This encodes CASSFSGISPLHF.

This clonotype was counted only a few times. V usage is TRBV27 and J usage is TRBJ1-1; no definite D call. With 8 bases removed from V and 0 bases from J, the gap between germline ends came to 10 bases. From germline, CDR1 is MNHEY and CDR2 SMNVEV (reference sequence). The CDR3 contains 13 residues. The CDR3 sequence: CASQPVMNTEAFF. CDR3 DNA sequence: TGTGCCAGCCAACCGGTAATGAACACTGAAGCTTTCTTT.